Below, 21 T cell receptor beta chains from the same sample are listed, as sequenced in a study of vaccination effects on CD4 cells after COVID-19 (dated by TCRdb to between 2022 and 2023). The library was prepared using the immunoSEQ multiplex PCR assay. TCRdb retrieved this table from immuneACCESS and kept in-frame rearrangements only. Not all clones are present; in checked studies, unresolved V genes account for under half, and no reason is known for the remainder. In this sample the table shows roughly 23,000 clones, 60% to 80% of which occur a single time. The ten largest clonotypes hold approximately 17% of the sample. No antigen has been identified for these receptors. The ViraFEST assay stimulated PBMC with viral peptide pools and then used TCR sequencing to identify antigen-specific CD4+ T cell clonotypes by expansion. After approximately 11 days of culture, CD4+ T cells were isolated with the EasySep CD4+ T cell isolation kit. Convalescent patients had PCR-confirmed SARS-CoV-2 infection between March and December 2020, before Alpha, Beta and Delta variants emerged in the United States.

Sequences were derived from CD4+ T cells from PBMCs cultured with SARS-CoV-2 spike peptides, sampled before COVID-19 vaccination. The cell subset or site label here, explained by the study, means: SARS-CoV-2 spike overlapping peptide pool stimulation. The origin of the receptors is a human donor who had a prior SARS-CoV-2 infection.

This clone was counted between two and nine times. The V and J genes are TRBV7-3 and TRBJ2-7; no clear D gene. Germline V gives CDR1 SGHTA, CDR2 FQGTGA. The CDR3 length is 11 residues. Between the trimmed V and J ends, which lost 4 bases and 6 bases, there was a span of 7 bases. As DNA, the CDR3 is TGTGCCAGCAGCTCGGGCGGCGAGCAGTACTTC. As protein: CASSSGGEQYF.

This chain connects TRBV18 to TRBJ2-7; D call uncertain. CDR1 and CDR2 from the germline V gene are KGHSH and LQKENI. V was trimmed by 4 bases and J by 3 bases, leaving 10 bases between them. The CDR3 consists of 13 residues. The CDR3 loop is CASSLGFGYEQYF. In DNA, the CDR3 is TGTGCCAGCTCACTGGGCTTCGGCTACGAGCAGTACTTC.

The gene calls are TRBV5-1 and TRBJ2-3; 10 bases are shared with TRBD2. The ends lost 5 bases at V and 1 base at J; junction bases unmatched: 7. The CDR3 extends over 16 amino acids. Germline loops: CDR1 SGHRS, CDR2 YFSETQ. This CDR3 reads CASSYTGTSGTDTQYF. DNA for the CDR3: TGCGCCAGCAGTTACACCGGGACTAGCGGCACAGATACGCAGTATTTT.

The chain uses TRBV18 and TRBJ2-1; 7 nucleotides align to TRBD1. V lost 7 bases and J lost 0; bases outside the gene matches: 6. The CDR3 runs to 15 residues. Germline lookup yields CDR1 KGHSH and CDR2 LQKENI. The CDR3, as DNA: TGTGCCAGCTACAAGGGGGCAAGCTCCTACAATGAGCAGTTCTTC. It yields the protein CASYKGASSYNEQFF.

The table lists this clone with a count of one. The CDR3 bases are TGTGCCAGCAGGGAGGCGGGGGCAAACTATGGCTACACCTTC. This sequence encodes CASREAGANYGYTF. V is TRBV4-2 and J is TRBJ1-2; D is perhaps TRBD1 (6 bases). The CDR3 contains 14 residues. Germline lookup yields CDR1 LGHNA and CDR2 YNFKEQ. V gave up 6 bases and J gave up 2 bases, with 13 bases separating them.

This chain joins TRBV5-1 and TRBJ1-4; D might be TRBD1 (5 bases). V lost 0 bases and J 8 bases, leaving 14 bases between the germline ends. The CDR3 consists of 15 residues. Germline V gene sequence: CDR1 SGHRS, CDR2 YFSETQ. The CDR3 region is CASSLGTPGSEKLFF. CDR3 DNA sequence: TGCGCCAGCAGCTTGGGGACACCCGGATCGGAAAAACTGTTTTTT.

This clone was counted once. The genes are TRBV3-1 (or the pseudogene TRBV3-2) and TRBJ1-4; D may be TRBD1 (5 bases). This CDR3 is 15 amino acids long. V shed 3 bases and J shed 5 bases, with 13 bases lying between them. Germline V gene sequence: CDR1 LGHDT, CDR2 YNNKEL (reference sequence). CDR3 sequence reads: CASSQNRRANEKLFF. Written as DNA, the CDR3 is TGTGCCAGCAGCCAGAACAGGCGAGCAAATGAAAAACTGTTTTTT.

CDR3 nucleotides: TGTGCCAGTAGTAAACAGGGGTGGGGCGAGACCCAGTACTTC. Protein: CASSKQGWGETQYF. The chain joins TRBV19 to TRBJ2-5, with TRBD1 identical over 7 bases. Germline V gene data show CDR1 as LNHDA and CDR2 as SQIVND (reference sequence). With V trimmed by 4 bases and J by 5 bases, 7 bases remained unmatched. This CDR3 has 14 residues.

The rearrangement uses TRBV27 and TRBJ1-1, with D unresolved. This CDR3 is built from 13 residues. The V gene lost 7 bases and the J gene lost 6 bases, with 15 bases spanning the gap. CDR1 is MNHEY and CDR2 is SMNVEV in the germline V gene (reference sequence). CDR3 nucleotide sequence: TGTGCCAGCACTCGTGTGCCTGGGGCTGAAGCTTTCTTT. It is translated as CASTRVPGAEAFF.

The gene calls are TRBV15 and TRBJ2-7; no clear D. The germline gives CDR1 LNHNV, CDR2 YYDKDF (reference sequence). This CDR3 contains 15 residues. The V end lost 5 bases, the J end lost 2 bases, and 16 bases lay between the germline ends. For the CDR3, the DNA is TGTGCCACCAGCCCTCTTGACCACGGAGCCTACGAGCAGTACTTC. Its translation is CATSPLDHGAYEQYF.

This chain links TRBV5-6 with TRBJ2-5; D unclear. V was trimmed by 1 base and J by 5 bases, leaving 12 bases between them. CDR3 length: 14 residues. CDR1 SGHDT and CDR2 YYEEEE come from the germline V gene. Here the CDR3 DNA reads TGTGCCAGCAGCTTGATCGGCCCACCGGAGACCCAGTACTTC. Its protein product is CASSLIGPPETQYF.

V gene TRBV5-4 combines with J gene TRBJ1-6; D possibly corresponds to TRBD1 (6 bases). The CDR3 is 15 residues long. V lost 4 bases to trimming and J lost 7 bases, with 15 bases between them. In germline, CDR1 is SGHNT, CDR2 YYREEE (reference sequence). The chain's CDR3 is CASSDNGQFNSPLHF. Here the CDR3 DNA reads TGTGCCAGCAGCGACAACGGACAGTTCAATTCACCCCTCCACTTT. Full variable domain (remainder filled in from reference TRBV5-4 and TRBJ1-6): ETGVTQSPTHLIKTRGQQVTLRCSSQSGHNTVSWYQQALGQGPQFIFQYYREEENGRGNFPPRFSGLQFPNYSSELNVNALELDDSALYLCASSDNGQFNSPLHFGNGTRLTVT.

The genes are TRBV18 and TRBJ2-3, with 7 bases aligning to TRBD2. The CDR3 length is 15 residues. Germline CDR1 reads KGHSH; CDR2 reads LQKENI. V shed 1 base and J 2 bases; nucleotides not matched to a gene: 3. As DNA, the CDR3 is TGTGCCAGCTCACCACGGCTAGCGGTCACAGATACGCAGTATTTT. It specifies CASSPRLAVTDTQYF. Drawing the rest from reference TRBV18 and TRBJ2-3, the complete variable domain is NAGVMQNPRHLVRRRGQEARLRCSPMKGHSHVYWYRQLPEEGLKFMVYLQKENIIDESGMPKERFSAEFPKEGPSILRIQQVVRGDSAAYFCASSPRLAVTDTQYFGPGTRLTVL.

The V call is TRBV9, the J call TRBJ2-1; D not certain. The CDR3 is 16 residues long. Per the germline V gene, CDR1 is SGDLS and CDR2 is YYNGEE. With 5 bases removed from V and 5 bases from J, the gap between germline ends came to 20 bases. The CDR3 nucleotides read TGTGCCAGCAGTCAAGCCCAAATTCCAATCCACAATGAGCAGTTCTTC. Protein sequence: CASSQAQIPIHNEQFF.

The chain is built from TRBV5-1 and TRBJ2-1; 12 positions match TRBD2. The length of the CDR3 is 16 residues. Germline V gene data show CDR1 as SGHRS and CDR2 as YFSETQ. Trimming at V came to 7 bases and at J to 4 bases, leaving 9 bases not matched to a gene. The CDR3 here is CASQPTGLAGYNEQFF. DNA of the CDR3: TGCGCCAGCCAGCCAACAGGACTAGCGGGATACAATGAGCAGTTCTTC.

This clone was counted a single time. The chain couples TRBV19 to TRBJ1-4, with 7 bases fitting TRBD1. This CDR3 contains 14 residues. Unmatched junction bases numbered 4, after V lost 3 bases and J lost 6 bases. Germline CDR1 reads LNHDA; CDR2 reads SQIVND (reference sequence). For the CDR3, the DNA is TGTGCCAGTAGTATCGGGACAGATTATGAAAAACTGTTTTTT. Translating it yields CASSIGTDYEKLFF. The full variable domain, in which reference TRBV19 and TRBJ1-4 provide the parts outside the CDR3, is DGGITQSPKYLFRKEGQNVTLSCEQNLNHDAMYWYRQDPGQGLRLIYYSQIVNDFQKGDIAEGYSVSREKKESFPLTVTSAQKNPTAFYLCASSIGTDYEKLFFGSGTQLSVL.

The gene calls are TRBV18 and TRBJ1-6; D not resolved. Germline V lookup: CDR1 KGHSH, CDR2 LQKENI. The V and J ends lost 3 bases and 13 bases respectively, with 13 bases between them. CDR3 length: 13 amino acids. The CDR3: CASSPRLEDPLHF. The CDR3 coding sequence is TGTGCCAGCTCACCCCGACTGGAAGACCCCCTCCACTTT.

This rearrangement joins TRBV11-3 to TRBJ1-1; TRBD1 aligns across 9 bases. CDR1 SGHNT and CDR2 YENEEA come from the germline V gene. The CDR3 covers 16 residues. Trimming at V came to 5 bases and at J to 1 base, leaving 8 bases not matched to a gene. The CDR3 here is CASSKTGGGGNTEAFF. The CDR3 coding sequence is TGTGCCAGCAGCAAAACAGGGGGCGGAGGGAACACTGAAGCTTTCTTT.

The V gene is TRBV18, the J gene TRBJ1-2; D not certain. V shed 0 bases and J shed 6 bases, with 17 bases lying between them. The CDR3 spans 16 residues. Germline loops: CDR1 KGHSH, CDR2 LQKENI. The CDR3 DNA reads TGTGCCAGCTCACCACCGGGGAGACTCAGAAGGGATGGCTACACCTTC. The encoded protein is CASSPPGRLRRDGYTF.

The gene calls are TRBV6-2 or TRBV6-3 and TRBJ2-1; TRBD2 is a possible D gene (5 bases). The CDR3 has 18 amino acids. V was cut by 4 bases and J by 2 bases, with 21 bases left in between. Germline CDR1 MNHEY, CDR2 SVGEGT. The CDR3 coding sequence is TGTGCCAGCAGTTTAAGGAGGACGGGAAGGCACCCCTACAATGAGCAGTTCTTC. Translation gives CASSLRRTGRHPYNEQFF.

This chain connects TRBV30 to TRBJ2-7; D is unresolved. CDR1 and CDR2 (germline): GTSNPN, SVGIG (reference sequence). The V end was cut by 0 bases, the J end by 3 bases, with 12 bases between. This CDR3 is 14 amino acids long. CDR3 region: CAWSVPRIFYEQYF. For the CDR3, the DNA is TGTGCCTGGAGTGTACCCCGTATCTTCTACGAGCAGTACTTC.